What follows are 21 T cell receptor beta chains derived from one specimen sequenced in a study of PD-1 blockade in classical Hodgkin lymphoma. The repertoire was sequenced with immunoSEQ multiplex PCR; TCRdb's copy has only in-frame clones and lacks some. This repertoire shows approximately 6,600 clones, around 50% found once; its top ten account for approximately 16%. All patients experienced relapse after autologous stem cell transplantation, and brentuximab vedotin exposure was variable. CD8+ T cells were isolated from thawed PBMCs by magnetic negative selection. Sample: CD8+ T cells from blood, taken at baseline. These receptors were obtained from a human donor with classical Hodgkin lymphoma.

The DNA for the CDR3 is TGTGCCAGCAGCTTAAGCAGGGGGTACTACAATGAGCAGTTCTTC. As protein: CASSLSRGYYNEQFF. The V gene is TRBV7-8, the J gene TRBJ2-1; 7 bases map to TRBD1. In germline, CDR1 is SGHVS, CDR2 FQNEAQ. V trimming: 2 bases; J trimming: 3 bases; junction bases outside the gene matches: 4. CDR3 size: 15 residues. Full variable domain (outside the CDR3, taken from reference TRBV7-8 and TRBJ2-1): GAGVSQSPRYKVAKRGQDVALRCDPISGHVSLFWYQQALGQGPEFLTYFQNEAQLDKSGLPSDRFFAERPEGSVSTLKIQRTQQEDSAVYLCASSLSRGYYNEQFFGPGTRLTVL.

The chain employs TRBV7-9 and TRBJ2-3; D remains unclear. The V gene lost 2 bases and the J gene lost 3 bases, with 3 bases spanning the gap. Germline loops: CDR1 SEHNR, CDR2 FQNEAQ (reference sequence). The CDR3 length is 12 residues. The CDR3 is CASSLSTDTQYF. DNA for the CDR3: TGTGCCAGCAGCTTATCGACAGATACGCAGTATTTT.

This sequence joins TRBV6-6 and TRBJ2-7, with D maybe TRBD2 (5 bases). CDR3 length equals 12 residues. Between the trimmed V and J ends, which lost 5 bases and 2 bases, there was a span of 7 bases. Germline CDR1 MNHNY, CDR2 SVGAGI (reference sequence). The CDR3 DNA reads TGTGCCAGCAGTCCCGGGGCCTACGAGCAGTACTTC. This gives the protein CASSPGAYEQYF.

There are a few counts of this clone. V usage is TRBV6-1 and J usage is TRBJ2-7; D may be TRBD2 (7 bases). The germline V gene has CDR1 MNHNS and CDR2 SASEGT. Deletions cut 5 bases from V and 6 bases from J, with 14 bases between. The CDR3 has 13 residues. The CDR3 loop is CASSFRGAGEQYF. CDR3 DNA sequence: TGTGCCAGCAGTTTTCGGGGGGCGGGCGAGCAGTACTTC.

In this sample, this clone turned up once. CDR3: CAISETGHNEQFF. CDR3 sequence (DNA): TGTGCCATCAGTGAGACAGGGCACAATGAGCAGTTCTTC. The chain has TRBV10-3 and TRBJ2-1; the D gene is possibly TRBD1 (6 bases). V shed 2 bases and J shed 5 bases, with 7 bases lying between them. The CDR3 length is 13 residues. The germline V gene has CDR1 ENHRY and CDR2 SYGVKD.

The rearrangement links TRBV5-4 to TRBJ2-5, with TRBD1 matching 11 bases. In germline, CDR1 is SGHNT, CDR2 YYREEE (reference sequence). The CDR3 length is 15 residues. The V gene end was trimmed by 0 bases and the J gene end by 7 bases; junction bases not matched to a gene: 5. The chain's CDR3 is CASSLGDRGSGTQYF. In DNA, the CDR3 is TGTGCCAGCAGCTTGGGGGACAGGGGGTCGGGGACCCAGTACTTC.

In its sample, this clone is medium-sized. The chain links TRBV7-3 to TRBJ1-2, with 9 nucleotides matching TRBD1. Per germline, CDR1 SGHTA and CDR2 FQGTGA. The CDR3 has 15 amino acids. Trimming at V came to 5 bases and at J to 4 bases, leaving 8 bases not matched to a gene. In DNA, the CDR3 is TGTGCCAGCAGCCCTTCCGGGACAGGGCTCTATGGCTACACCTTC. Its protein is CASSPSGTGLYGYTF.

This chain links TRBV27 with TRBJ2-2; 7 positions agree with TRBD1. Germline assignment: CDR1 MNHEY and CDR2 SMNVEV (reference sequence). The CDR3 totals 16 residues. V shed 5 bases, J shed 4 bases, and the junction held 10 bases outside the gene matches. The DNA of the CDR3 is TGTGCCAGCAGTAGACTCTACAGGGGTGGCACCGGGGAGCTGTTTTTT. It encodes CASSRLYRGGTGELFF.

A few counts support this clone. This CDR3 is also generated by other DNA sequences in the sample. V is TRBV6-5 and J is TRBJ1-2; 7 positions match TRBD1. CDR1 is MNHEY and CDR2 is SVGAGI in the germline V gene. The ends lost 0 bases at V and 6 bases at J; junction bases unmatched: 7. The length of the CDR3 is 15 residues. CDR3 sequence: CASSYSRGGADGYTF. CDR3 sequence (DNA): TGTGCCAGCAGTTACTCGAGAGGGGGCGCCGATGGCTACACCTTC.

The V call is TRBV7-9, the J call TRBJ2-2; 9 positions agree with TRBD1. V was clipped by 7 bases and J by 2 bases; unmatched bases: 8. The CDR3 loop spans 16 amino acids. CDR1 and CDR2 from the germline V gene are SEHNR and FQNEAQ (reference sequence). The CDR3 sequence is CASIPGTGPNTGELFF. Here the CDR3 DNA reads TGTGCCAGCATCCCAGGGACAGGGCCCAACACCGGGGAGCTGTTTTTT.

V usage is TRBV10-3 and J usage is TRBJ1-2; D unresolved. The CDR3 loop spans 15 amino acids. Germline V gene sequence: CDR1 ENHRY, CDR2 SYGVKD. Deletions cut 2 bases from V and 4 bases from J, with 14 bases between. CDR3 DNA: TGTGCCATCAGTGAGGAAAACCGTCACCCCTATGGCTACACCTTC. It translates to CAISEENRHPYGYTF.

The genes are TRBV29-1 and TRBJ2-5; 12 bases line up with TRBD1. The germline V gene encodes CDR1 SQVTM and CDR2 ANQGSEA. The CDR3 sequence is 14 residues long. V lost 6 bases to trimming and J lost 5 bases; unmatched junction nucleotides: 7. The CDR3 DNA follows: TGCAGCGTCACCGGGACAGGGGGCAAGGAGACCCAGTACTTC. Its protein product is CSVTGTGGKETQYF.

This clone was detected a few times. The rearrangement uses TRBV4-2 and TRBJ2-3, with D possibly TRBD2 on 6 matching bases. The CDR3 is made up of 15 amino acids. V dropped 1 base and J dropped 6 bases, with 14 bases sitting between them. Germline V CDR1 and CDR2: LGHNA, YNFKEQ. CDR3 sequence (DNA): TGTGCCAGCAGCCAAGCTCGGGGAGGTTACGATACGCAGTATTTT. Amino acid sequence: CASSQARGGYDTQYF.

This sequence joins TRBV27 and TRBJ2-1; TRBD1 agrees at 9 bases. This CDR3 spans 14 amino acids. Germline V gene data show CDR1 as MNHEY and CDR2 as SMNVEV (reference sequence). V dropped 7 bases and J dropped 4; count of bases not matched to a gene: 5. The CDR3 sequence is CASTLDRGYNEQFF. CDR3 in DNA: TGTGCCAGCACCCTGGACAGGGGTTACAATGAGCAGTTCTTC.

V and J are TRBV9 and TRBJ2-7, with 8 bases that match TRBD2. CDR3 length: 14 amino acids. The J segment lost 6 bases and the V segment lost 4 bases, leaving 9 bases of the junction unmatched. Germline CDR1 and CDR2: SGDLS and YYNGEE. The CDR3 spells CASSKGLEPLEQYF. Here the CDR3 DNA reads TGTGCCAGCAGCAAGGGACTAGAACCCCTCGAGCAGTACTTC.

The J gene is TRBJ1-4, the V gene TRBV27, with D tentatively TRBD1 (6 bases). The germline V and J ends were trimmed by 5 bases and 0 bases, with 16 bases remaining between them. The CDR3 is 17 amino acids. The germline CDR1 and CDR2 sequences are MNHEY and SMNVEV (reference sequence). The CDR3 DNA reads as TGTGCCAGCAGTCATACCGGACAGCGGGCAACTAATGAAAAACTGTTTTTT. It yields the protein CASSHTGQRATNEKLFF.

The chain is built from TRBV7-2 and TRBJ2-2, with D possibly matching TRBD1 (6 bases). The CDR3 has 16 residues. The germline V gene has CDR1 SGHTA and CDR2 FQGNSA. Trimming left V 6 bases short and J 1 base short, with 15 bases between. As DNA, the CDR3 is TGTGCCAGCAGATCAGGTTTGGGACAGAACACCGGGGAGCTGTTTTTT. It is translated as CASRSGLGQNTGELFF.

This chain links TRBV7-9 with TRBJ2-1, with D perhaps matching TRBD1 (5 bases). V lost 6 bases, J lost 3 bases, and 18 bases lay in between. The CDR3 has 16 residues. Germline loops: CDR1 SEHNR, CDR2 FQNEAQ (reference sequence). This CDR3 is CASRQGVGLNYNEQFF. CDR3 nucleotide sequence: TGTGCCAGCAGGCAGGGTGTCGGCTTAAACTACAATGAGCAGTTCTTC.

This clone was found a few times. The rearrangement uses TRBV27 and TRBJ1-5, with 7 bases aligning to TRBD1. The CDR3 covers 19 residues. V was clipped by 1 base and J by 1 base; unmatched bases: 13. The V gene's germline CDR1 is MNHEY and CDR2 SMNVEV (reference sequence). As DNA, the CDR3 is TGTGCCAGCAGTTTATTGGGGACAGTCCTTGGGGTGAGCAATCAGCCCCAGCATTTT. Protein sequence: CASSLLGTVLGVSNQPQHF.

V is TRBV30 and J is TRBJ1-1; D uncertain. Germline lookup yields CDR1 GTSNPN and CDR2 SVGIG (reference sequence). This CDR3 comprises 11 residues. Trimming pared 0 bases from V and 8 bases from J, leaving 7 bases between. For the CDR3, the DNA is TGTGCCTGGAGTGTAATTCAGGAAGCTTTCTTT. Residues: CAWSVIQEAFF.

V is TRBV28 and J is TRBJ2-4; D is ambiguous. The germline V and J ends were trimmed by 3 bases and 1 base, with 10 bases remaining between them. The CDR3 extends over 15 amino acids. Looked up from germline, CDR1 is MDHEN and CDR2 is SYDVKM. CDR3 amino acids: CASSLGVSAKNIQYF. The CDR3 nucleotides read TGTGCCAGCAGTTTGGGTGTTTCGGCCAAAAACATTCAGTACTTC. The whole variable domain, filled in from reference TRBV28 and TRBJ2-4, reads DVKVTQSSRYLVKRTGEKVFLECVQDMDHENMFWYRQDPGLGLRLIYFSYDVKMKEKGDIPEGYSVSREKKERFSLILESASTNQTSMYLCASSLGVSAKNIQYFGAGTRLSVL.